The rows below give T cell receptor beta chains drawn from one sample of a study of immune heterogeneity within non-small cell lung tumors. TCRdb reanalysed the multiplex PCR reads using MiXCR and keeps one entry per CDR3 protein. Among around 19,000 distinct CDR3 sequences listed, about 30% were seen once. Input material: lung tumor tissue. Every receptor here comes from a man between 35 and 55 years old with non-small cell lung cancer. The CDR3 runs from the conserved cysteine through the conserved F or W. The D gene is left open where the match is weak. Clone size is shown for a subset of rows, as once, few, many or a class of expanded clone.

size: many
V: TRBV28
D: NA
J: TRBJ1-4
CDR3: CASTPWRATNEKLFF
DNA: TGTGCCAGCACCCCTTGGAGAGCAACTAATGAAAAACTGTTTTTT

size: NA
V: TRBV7-8
D: NA
J: TRBJ2-3
CDR3: CASSYSGTDTQYF
DNA: TGTGCCAGCAGCTACTCAGGCACAGATACGCAGTATTTT

size: NA
V: TRBV4-1
D: TRBD2
J: TRBJ2-1
CDR3: CASSQEFSGRSNEQFF
DNA: TGCGCCAGCAGCCAAGAATTTAGCGGGAGGAGCAATGAGCAGTTCTTC

size: NA
V: TRBV5-6
D: NA
J: TRBJ1-2
CDR3: CASSPGRGDYGYTF
DNA: TGTGCCAGCAGCCCAGGACGGGGCGACTATGGCTACACCTTC

size: few
V: TRBV7-6
D: NA
J: TRBJ1-5
CDR3: CASSLRVGQPQHF
DNA: TGTGCCAGCAGCTTACGGGTAGGGCAGCCCCAGCATTTT

size: many
V: TRBV10-3
D: NA
J: TRBJ1-4
CDR3: CAISESANEKLFF
DNA: TGTGCCATCAGTGAGTCAGCTAATGAAAAACTGTTTTTT

size: many
V: TRBV7-9
D: TRBD1
J: TRBJ2-3
CDR3: CASTMVGQGGTDTQYF
DNA: TGTGCCAGCACCATGGTGGGGCAGGGGGGCACAGATACGCAGTATTTT

size: few
V: TRBV5-1
D: NA
J: TRBJ2-2
CDR3: CATSLGPANTGELFF
DNA: TGCGCCACCTCCCTGGGACCGGCGAACACCGGGGAGCTGTTTTTT

size: many
V: TRBV12-3/TRBV12-4
D: NA
J: TRBJ2-1
CDR3: CASSFGRVPNEQFF
DNA: TGTGCCAGCAGTTTTGGCAGGGTTCCTAATGAGCAGTTCTTC

size: NA
V: TRBV10-3
D: NA
J: TRBJ2-1
CDR3: CVISDRSGPSYNEQFF
DNA: TGTGTCATCAGTGATCGCAGCGGACCCTCCTACAATGAGCAGTTCTTC

size: NA
V: TRBV7-3
D: NA
J: TRBJ2-2
CDR3: CASSANQAGNTGELFF
DNA: TGTGCCAGCAGCGCCAACCAAGCGGGGAACACCGGGGAGCTGTTTTTT

size: NA
V: TRBV20-1
D: TRBD2
J: TRBJ2-1
CDR3: CSADTGTRSYNEQFF
DNA: TGCAGTGCTGATACCGGGACTAGATCTTACAATGAGCAGTTCTTC

size: medium-sized
V: TRBV18
D: TRBD2
J: TRBJ2-1
CDR3: CASSPAGLAAGKEQFF
DNA: TGTGCCAGCTCACCCGCGGGACTAGCGGCTGGAAAGGAGCAGTTCTTC